Each of the 23 T cell receptor beta chains below was sequenced from the same sample in a study of cytomegalovirus exposure and HLA in healthy donors. The PCR contained 60 Vbeta and 13 Jbeta primers. Sequenced by immunoSEQ multiplex PCR; TCRdb stores in-frame clones only, minus some. The table lists fewer than 200,000 clones, around 80% of them singletons, with about 1.7% in the top ten. The specimen sequenced was PBMCs. The receptors here all came from a young woman in good health and CMV-seronegative.

This clone turned up a few times. V is TRBV29-1 and J is TRBJ1-1, with unresolved D. Germline CDR1 and CDR2: SQVTM and ANQGSEA. The V end was cut by 6 bases, the J end by 6 bases, with 11 bases between. The CDR3 is 11 amino acids. CDR3 sequence reads: CSVARLPEAFF. CDR3 DNA: TGCAGCGTCGCACGACTCCCTGAAGCTTTCTTT.

The J gene is TRBJ2-1, the V gene TRBV4-2; D is undetermined. The CDR3 length is 13 residues. V was shortened by 0 bases and J by 4 bases, with 4 bases between the two germline ends. CDR1 LGHNA and CDR2 YNFKEQ come from the germline V gene. The DNA of the CDR3 is TGTGCCAGCAGCCAAGATATTTACAATGAGCAGTTCTTC. Protein sequence: CASSQDIYNEQFF.

This clone came up once. The chain couples TRBV4-3 to TRBJ2-3, with D uncertain. The length of the CDR3 is 15 residues. Germline V CDR1 and CDR2: LGHNA, YSLEER. The V gene lost 0 bases and the J gene lost 3 bases, with 10 bases spanning the gap. Written as DNA, the CDR3 is TGCGCCAGCAGCCAAGATCCGCTACCGACAGATACGCAGTATTTT. This translates into CASSQDPLPTDTQYF.

This clone was picked up one time. The rearrangement uses TRBV9 and TRBJ1-2; D is perhaps TRBD1 (5 bases). Germline V gene lookup returns CDR1 SGDLS and CDR2 YYNGEE. CDR3 length: 14 residues. Trimming took off 0 bases at V and 6 bases at J, with 12 bases between the two ends. The CDR3 protein is CASSVDHRMDGYTF. Written as DNA, the CDR3 is TGTGCCAGCAGCGTAGACCACAGGATGGATGGCTACACCTTC.

This clone is a singleton in its sample. The CDR3 here is CAIPSGLYNEQFF. CDR3 bases: TGTGCCATCCCTAGCGGATTATACAATGAGCAGTTCTTC. The chain is built from TRBV30 and TRBJ2-1; 7 nucleotides match TRBD2. The V and J ends lost 8 bases and 4 bases, in that order; junction bases with no gene match: 8. Germline lookup yields CDR1 GTSNPN and CDR2 SVGIG (reference sequence). The CDR3 covers 13 residues.

On this clone itself: Different DNA sequences within this sample yield the same CDR3. The rearrangement joins TRBV6-5 to TRBJ1-1, with D perhaps TRBD1 (5 bases). The V gene's germline CDR1 is MNHEY and CDR2 SVGAGI. V lost 6 bases and J 6 bases, leaving 20 bases between the germline ends. This CDR3 region has 15 residues. CDR3 nucleotide sequence: TGTGCCAGCAGACCTTTGCCGGAGGGGCACGCTGAAGCTTTCTTT. As protein: CASRPLPEGHAEAFF.

The chain couples TRBV9 to TRBJ2-5, with TRBD2 matching over 12 bases. The CDR3 sequence is 15 residues long. Germline V gene data show CDR1 as SGDLS and CDR2 as YYNGEE. The trim removed 3 bases at V and 2 bases at J, leaving 2 bases unmatched. As DNA, the CDR3 is TGTGCCAGCAGCGAGGGACTAGCGGGTCAAGAGACCCAGTACTTC. Encoded protein: CASSEGLAGQETQYF.

V and J are TRBV7-9 and TRBJ2-3; TRBD2 aligns across 10 bases. Germline V lookup: CDR1 SEHNR, CDR2 FQNEAQ (reference sequence). After removal of 9 bases from V and 0 bases from J, the junction contained 9 bases not matched to a gene. CDR3 length: 16 amino acids. The CDR3 is CASTRTSGISTDTQYF. The CDR3 bases are TGTGCCAGTACCCGAACTAGCGGGATAAGCACAGATACGCAGTATTTT.

The genes are TRBV2 and TRBJ1-2, with D possibly matching TRBD1 (5 bases). Per the germline V gene, CDR1 is SNHLY and CDR2 is FYNNEI. V dropped 3 bases and J dropped 8 bases, with 16 bases sitting between them. This CDR3 is built from 14 residues. The CDR3 protein is CASSDVGPTRGYTF. DNA for the CDR3: TGTGCCAGCAGTGACGTGGGGCCCACTCGCGGCTACACCTTC.

CDR3 sequence (DNA): TGTGCCAGCAGTTTGACAGAACAAGAAGAGACCCAGTACTTC. Its protein is CASSLTEQEETQYF. The chain joins TRBV27 to TRBJ2-5; a possible D gene is TRBD1 (5 bases). CDR1 and CDR2 (germline): MNHEY, SMNVEV (reference sequence). V gave up 3 bases and J gave up 3 bases, with 11 bases separating them. The CDR3 covers 14 residues.

This clone has only one observation. This chain links TRBV4-3 with TRBJ2-1; TRBD2 is a possible D gene (5 bases). There are 17 residues in the CDR3. Germline V gene sequence: CDR1 LGHNA, CDR2 YSLEER. Trimming shortened V by 3 bases and J by 1 base, and 16 bases separated the two germline ends. The CDR3 spells CASSQHTGGSSYNEQFF. For the CDR3, the DNA is TGCGCCAGCAGCCAGCACACCGGAGGTTCGTCCTACAATGAGCAGTTCTTC.

This clone was seen a few times. This chain connects TRBV7-9 to TRBJ1-1; TRBD1 matches 9 bases. Germline V CDR1 and CDR2: SEHNR, FQNEAQ (reference sequence). This CDR3 is built from 14 residues. V was pared by 4 bases and J by 1 base, with 1 base of the junction left unmatched. The CDR3 sequence: CASSSTGGNTEAFF. The DNA of the CDR3 is TGTGCCAGCAGCTCGACAGGGGGGAACACTGAAGCTTTCTTT. The full variable domain, in which reference TRBV7-9 and TRBJ1-1 provide the parts outside the CDR3, is DTGVSQNPRHKITKRGQNVTFRCDPISEHNRLYWYRQTLGQGPEFLTYFQNEAQLEKSRLLSDRFSAERPKGSFSTLEIQRTEQGDSAMYLCASSSTGGNTEAFFGQGTRLTVV.

The rearrangement joins TRBV5-1 to TRBJ2-1; TRBD2 agrees at 12 bases. The CDR3 is 15 amino acids. V lost 4 bases to trimming and J lost 5 bases; unmatched junction nucleotides: 4. Germline CDR1 is SGHRS and CDR2 is YFSETQ. The CDR3: CASSPRLAGDNEQFF. CDR3 nucleotides: TGCGCCAGCAGCCCGAGACTAGCGGGAGACAATGAGCAGTTCTTC. Supplemented by reference TRBV5-1 and TRBJ2-1, the full variable domain reads KAGVTQTPRYLIKTRGQQVTLSCSPISGHRSVSWYQQTPGQGLQFLFEYFSETQRNKGNFPGRFSGRQFSNSRSEMNVSTLELGDSALYLCASSPRLAGDNEQFFGPGTRLTVL.

This rearrangement joins TRBV6-5 to TRBJ2-7; D gene ambiguous. Germline CDR1 reads MNHEY; CDR2 reads SVGAGI. This CDR3 region has 15 residues. With 6 bases removed from V and 2 bases from J, the gap between germline ends came to 17 bases. CDR3 sequence reads: CASSPFPGETYEQYF. CDR3 sequence (DNA): TGTGCCAGCAGCCCGTTCCCAGGTGAAACCTACGAGCAGTACTTC.

This clone was counted between two and nine times. The chain uses TRBV11-2 and TRBJ2-1, with D possibly TRBD2 on 6 matching bases. Looked up from germline, CDR1 is SGHAT and CDR2 is FQNNGV. The length of the CDR3 is 15 residues. The V and J ends lost 1 base and 9 bases respectively, with 16 bases between them. CDR3 residues: CASSLGRDWGFEQFF. The CDR3 coding sequence is TGTGCCAGCAGCTTAGGGCGGGACTGGGGTTTTGAGCAGTTCTTC.

In this sample, this clone turned up a few times. The J gene is TRBJ2-7, the V gene TRBV6-8; D is perhaps TRBD2 (5 bases). V was shortened by 10 bases and J by 6 bases, with 13 bases between the two germline ends. The germline V gene encodes CDR1 MNHGY and CDR2 SAAAGT. The CDR3 has 11 residues. For the CDR3, the DNA is TGTGCCACCATCCGGGGTTGCGAGCAGTACGTC. Translation gives CATIRGCEQYV.

This clone was detected only once. The chain couples TRBV4-2 to TRBJ2-1, with a possible D match to TRBD1 (5 bases). Trimming pared 4 bases from V and 10 bases from J, leaving 14 bases between. CDR1 and CDR2 (germline): LGHNA, YNFKEQ. The CDR3 totals 13 residues. CDR3 sequence reads: CASSPIGQTEQFF. The CDR3 DNA reads as TGTGCCAGCAGCCCGATCGGACAAACAGAGCAGTTCTTC.

The chain is built from TRBV4-3 and TRBJ2-3; 9 positions match TRBD2. The CDR3 is made up of 14 amino acids. Germline CDR1 LGHNA, CDR2 YSLEER. V was pared by 4 bases and J by 4 bases, with 3 bases of the junction left unmatched. CDR3 residues: CASSRGLASDTQYF. The CDR3 region has the DNA TGCGCCAGCAGCCGCGGACTAGCGTCAGATACGCAGTATTTT.

The chain joins TRBV27 to TRBJ2-5; 9 positions match TRBD2. V dropped 0 bases and J dropped 3; count of bases not matched to a gene: 17. This CDR3 comprises 20 residues. Germline V gene lookup returns CDR1 MNHEY and CDR2 SMNVEV (reference sequence). The CDR3 loop reads CASSLSVPRPREGLKETQYF. DNA for the CDR3: TGTGCCAGCAGTTTATCGGTCCCTAGGCCGCGGGAGGGCCTCAAAGAGACCCAGTACTTC.

The chain carries TRBV4-2 and TRBJ2-1; 10 positions agree with TRBD2. Germline assignment: CDR1 LGHNA and CDR2 YNFKEQ. The trim removed 0 bases at V and 0 bases at J, leaving 11 bases unmatched. The CDR3 totals 20 residues. The CDR3 loop is CASSQDTGTSARNSYNEQFF. Here the CDR3 DNA reads TGTGCCAGCAGCCAAGATACAGGGACTAGCGCCCGAAACTCCTACAATGAGCAGTTCTTC.

This sequence joins TRBV7-2 and TRBJ2-5; the match to TRBD2 covers 15 bases. Germline CDR1 and CDR2: SGHTA and FQGNSA. CDR3 length: 17 residues. With 5 bases clipped from V and 2 bases from J, the junction kept 6 bases outside the gene matches. For the CDR3, the DNA is TGTGCCAGCAGCCCAGGGACTAGCGGGAGGCAACAAGAGACCCAGTACTTC. This gives the protein CASSPGTSGRQQETQYF.

The chain couples TRBV10-1 to TRBJ2-2; 16 bases are shared with TRBD2. Germline V gene data show CDR1 as WNHNN and CDR2 as SYGVQD (reference sequence). V shed 2 bases and J 0 bases; nucleotides not matched to a gene: 3. CDR3 length: 19 residues. CDR3 in amino acids: CASSEPGLAGGPNTGELFF. In DNA form, the CDR3 reads TGCGCCAGCAGTGAGCCGGGACTAGCGGGAGGGCCGAACACCGGGGAGCTGTTTTTT.

The genes are TRBV27 and TRBJ2-5; unclear D gene. Trimming removed 1 base at V and 0 bases at J, with 9 bases between. CDR1 and CDR2 from the germline V gene are MNHEY and SMNVEV (reference sequence). The CDR3 sequence is 15 residues long. The CDR3 spells CASSLFAQNQETQYF. The CDR3 DNA sequence: TGTGCCAGCAGTTTATTTGCACAGAACCAAGAGACCCAGTACTTC.